This T cell receptor (beta chain) was documented in a study of T-cell reconstitution after alpha-beta-depleted transplantation in children. Study observations and caveats: At day 60, the high TCRbeta diversity found in some patients originated from recipient T cells and thymic progenitors that had survived. Fresh T-cell production supplied most of the T-cell counts and diversity seen one year after transplant. Reported findings indicate that, about two months after transplant, alpha-beta T cells came from several hundred expanded clones, which were derived from non-depleted graft cells.

This CDR3 has 16 residues. V lost 3 bases and J lost 2; bases outside the gene matches: 3. Per germline, CDR1 KGHDR and CDR2 SFDVKD. A remark on this clonotype: Its antigen is undetermined.

This sample's TCRbeta library carried unique molecular identifier barcodes. Each CDR3 protein gets one entry after TCRdb re-called the PCR reads with MiXCR. The table lists a few hundred thousand distinct CDR3 sequences, 25% to 30% of them singletons, with about 35% in the top ten. The receptor comes from a boy in the first two years of life with Wiskott-Aldrich syndrome, due to receive a stem cell transplant. Sequencing was performed on PBMCs, taken before TCRalphabeta/CD19-depleted stem cell transplant. The chain recombines TRBV24-1 with TRBJ2-1; TRBD2 agrees at 10 bases. CDR3 residues: CATSDVLAGAYNEQFF. The CDR3 bases are TGTGCCACCAGTGATGTCCTAGCGGGGGCCTACAATGAGCAGTTCTTC.